The 18 T cell receptor beta chains in this list originate from one sample, sequenced in a study of cytotoxic CD8 clonotypes in ibrutinib-treated CLL. TCRdb's table, derived via immunoSEQ multiplex PCR, lists solely in-frame clones and lacks some. The sample holds approximately 15,000 clones, about two thirds seen once. The sample was PBMCs, taken before ibrutinib treatment. The receptor source for this set is a human donor with chronic lymphocytic leukemia.

The chain recombines TRBV2 with TRBJ2-3, with D possibly matching TRBD1 (6 bases). The CDR3 has 12 residues. Germline V CDR1 and CDR2: SNHLY, FYNNEI. The V end lost 4 bases, the J end lost 6 bases, and 8 bases lay between the germline ends. The chain's CDR3 is CASSGGPDTQYF. CDR3 nucleotide sequence: TGTGCCAGCAGTGGGGGGCCCGATACGCAGTATTTT.

This chain joins TRBV19 and TRBJ1-1; 10 bases match TRBD1. The CDR3 is 19 residues long. The ends lost 3 bases at V and 3 bases at J; junction bases unmatched: 16. CDR1 is LNHDA and CDR2 is SQIVND in the germline V gene (reference sequence). CDR3 residues: CASSIRRSGTGAMDTEAFF. The CDR3 coding sequence is TGTGCCAGTAGTATTCGACGTTCCGGGACAGGGGCCATGGACACTGAAGCTTTCTTT.

The chain carries TRBV13 and TRBJ2-3; TRBD2 is a possible D gene (7 bases). Trimming left V 1 base short and J 4 bases short, with 18 bases between. CDR1 PRHDT and CDR2 FYEKMQ come from the germline V gene (reference sequence). The length of the CDR3 is 17 residues. CDR3 bases: TGTGCCAGCAGCTTAGCGGGGGGAATTGGGGGCGCAGATACGCAGTATTTT. As protein: CASSLAGGIGGADTQYF.

This clone was counted ten times or more. CDR3 protein: CASNTGAVRTDTQYF. In DNA form, the CDR3 reads TGTGCCAGCAACACAGGGGCTGTTCGCACAGATACGCAGTATTTT. The chain couples TRBV5-6 to TRBJ2-3; 7 bases fit TRBD1. The CDR3 length is 15 residues. The germline V gene encodes CDR1 SGHDT and CDR2 YYEEEE. Trimming at V came to 6 bases and at J to 1 base, leaving 8 bases not matched to a gene.

This clone has just one count. This chain connects TRBV5-1 to TRBJ1-2; TRBD1 matches at 8 bases. Germline CDR1 and CDR2: SGHRS and YFSETQ. V was clipped by 3 bases and J by 5 bases; unmatched bases: 12. This CDR3 has 16 residues. The CDR3: CASSSITGGEVYGYTF. CDR3 DNA: TGCGCCAGCAGCTCCATAACAGGGGGAGAGGTTTATGGCTACACCTTC.

In this sample, this clone turned up a few times. The chain links TRBV14 to TRBJ2-1; 7 bases fit TRBD2. Germline V gene data show CDR1 as SGHDN and CDR2 as FVKESK. The junction had 8 bases not matched to a gene; V was cut back by 1 base and J by 8 bases. The CDR3 is made up of 15 amino acids. CDR3 in amino acids: CASSQVLGTTHEQFF. The DNA for the CDR3 is TGTGCCAGCAGCCAAGTATTAGGGACTACCCATGAGCAGTTCTTC.

The chain is built from TRBV6-1 and TRBJ2-7; 9 nucleotides agree with TRBD2. The CDR3 is 14 amino acids. Per germline, CDR1 MNHNS and CDR2 SASEGT. Unmatched junction bases numbered 7, after V lost 9 bases and J lost 1 base. The CDR3 sequence: CASAGTSPSYEQYF. The CDR3 DNA is TGTGCCAGTGCCGGGACTAGCCCGTCCTACGAGCAGTACTTC.

The rearrangement uses TRBV5-1 and TRBJ1-3; D possibly corresponds to TRBD1 (5 bases). The CDR3 spans 14 residues. Germline V lookup: CDR1 SGHRS, CDR2 YFSETQ. The V and J ends lost 5 bases and 4 bases respectively, with 13 bases between them. CDR3 coding DNA: TGCGCCAGCAGTACCGGGACGCAGGGAAACACCATATATTTT. It is translated as CASSTGTQGNTIYF.

This clone was seen only once. This chain connects TRBV7-8 to TRBJ2-7; D unresolved. The CDR3 is made up of 11 amino acids. Germline-derived CDR1 and CDR2 are SGHVS and FQNEAQ. V lost 5 bases to trimming and J lost 5 bases, with 7 bases between them. The CDR3 coding sequence is TGTGCCAGCAGCCAGGTCGACGAGCAGTACTTC. It specifies CASSQVDEQYF.

This clone was found a few times. In DNA, the CDR3 is TGTGCCAGCAGTGAATATGCGGGACTTGAAGCTTTCTTT. This translates into CASSEYAGLEAFF. This chain links TRBV2 with TRBJ1-1; a weak D match, TRBD1 (5 bases). V lost 2 bases to trimming and J lost 7 bases, with 11 bases between them. CDR1 is SNHLY, CDR2 FYNNEI, per germline. The CDR3 has 13 amino acids.

The CDR3, as DNA: TGTGCCAGCTCACCACGAGAGACAGGGCTGGACGAGCAGTACTTC. This gives the protein CASSPRETGLDEQYF. The V call is TRBV18, the J call TRBJ2-7, with 7 bases aligning to TRBD1. The CDR3 covers 15 residues. CDR1 KGHSH and CDR2 LQKENI come from the germline V gene. Germline trimming cut 1 base from V and 5 bases from J; bases unmatched to any gene: 8.

The CDR3 coding sequence is TGTGCCAGCTCACCATTTCTAGTTTCTAATGAAAAACTGTTTTTT. It is translated as CASSPFLVSNEKLFF. V gene TRBV18 combines with J gene TRBJ1-4; D gene unclear. Germline CDR1 KGHSH, CDR2 LQKENI. Trimming took 2 bases from V and 3 from J, leaving 10 bases between them. CDR3 length equals 15 residues.

V is TRBV2 and J is TRBJ1-2; possibly TRBD1 for D (5 bases). This CDR3 comprises 17 residues. V dropped 4 bases and J dropped 2 bases, with 20 bases sitting between them. Germline V lookup: CDR1 SNHLY, CDR2 FYNNEI. CDR3 DNA: TGTGCCAGCAGTGGTCAGGGAGGAGGGAGTGGGAACTATGGCTACACCTTC. It codes for CASSGQGGGSGNYGYTF.

This clone was detected a few times. The V and J genes are TRBV10-3 and TRBJ1-1, with D maybe TRBD1 (6 bases). Trimming stripped 4 bases from V and 0 bases from J, with 9 bases between. This CDR3 is built from 14 residues. Germline CDR1 is ENHRY and CDR2 is SYGVKD. In DNA form, the CDR3 reads TGTGCCATCAGTGTTTCAGGGGTGAACACTGAAGCTTTCTTT. It encodes CAISVSGVNTEAFF.

The chain carries TRBV5-6 and TRBJ2-3; D is unclear. The CDR3 covers 13 residues. CDR1 and CDR2 (germline): SGHDT, YYEEEE. The V end was cut by 4 bases, the J end by 6 bases, with 12 bases between. CDR3 region: CASSLPVSDTQYF. The CDR3 bases are TGTGCCAGCAGCCTCCCCGTGTCCGATACGCAGTATTTT.

The chain joins TRBV5-1 to TRBJ2-2; the D is unclear. This CDR3 region has 14 residues. The V end was cut by 0 bases, the J end by 0 bases, with 3 bases between. Germline values: CDR1 SGHRS, CDR2 YFSETQ. CDR3 nucleotides: TGCGCCAGCAGCTTGGGTGCGAACACCGGGGAGCTGTTTTTT. This translates into CASSLGANTGELFF.

The rearrangement joins TRBV27 to TRBJ1-2; no clear D. This CDR3 comprises 12 residues. V shed 6 bases and J shed 0 bases, with 5 bases lying between them. Germline CDR1 reads MNHEY; CDR2 reads SMNVEV (reference sequence). This CDR3 is CASRFANYGYTF. CDR3 nucleotides: TGTGCCAGCAGGTTCGCTAACTATGGCTACACCTTC.

The rearrangement uses TRBV15 and TRBJ1-5; D is possibly TRBD1 (6 bases). Trimming stripped 0 bases from V and 9 bases from J, with 12 bases between. Germline V gene sequence: CDR1 LNHNV, CDR2 YYDKDF (reference sequence). CDR3 length equals 14 residues. CDR3: CATSRDWGAPPQHF. CDR3 DNA sequence: TGTGCCACCAGCAGAGATTGGGGGGCTCCGCCCCAGCATTTT.